This TCR beta chain derives from a study of CD8 T cells in Susac syndrome. Random hexamers served to reverse transcribe about 0.5 to 1 ug RNA. Multiplex PCR with immunoSEQ amplified the TCR beta CDR3 across 54 Vbeta and 13 Jbeta. TCRdb reprocessed the immunoSEQ multiplex PCR reads with MiXCR, giving one entry per CDR3 protein. The table lists about 150,000 distinct CDR3 sequences, roughly 94% of them singletons. This clonotype was detected only once. This CDR3 has 14 amino acids. CDR1 and CDR2 (germline): LGHDT, YNNKEL (reference sequence). V gave up 0 bases and J gave up 8 bases, with 13 bases separating them. CD8+ and CD4+ T cells from blood underwent TCR beta sequencing. FACS enriched CD8+ TEMRA cells, while bulk CD8+ and CD4+ were negatively isolated.

The chain carries TRBV3-1 and TRBJ1-2; no firm D call. The sequence derives from a human donor in good health. The material sequenced was CD4+ T cells from PBMCs. The CDR3 DNA reads as TGTGCCAGCAGCCAAGATCTCGGGTGGTGGGGCTACACCTTC. Its translation is CASSQDLGWWGYTF.